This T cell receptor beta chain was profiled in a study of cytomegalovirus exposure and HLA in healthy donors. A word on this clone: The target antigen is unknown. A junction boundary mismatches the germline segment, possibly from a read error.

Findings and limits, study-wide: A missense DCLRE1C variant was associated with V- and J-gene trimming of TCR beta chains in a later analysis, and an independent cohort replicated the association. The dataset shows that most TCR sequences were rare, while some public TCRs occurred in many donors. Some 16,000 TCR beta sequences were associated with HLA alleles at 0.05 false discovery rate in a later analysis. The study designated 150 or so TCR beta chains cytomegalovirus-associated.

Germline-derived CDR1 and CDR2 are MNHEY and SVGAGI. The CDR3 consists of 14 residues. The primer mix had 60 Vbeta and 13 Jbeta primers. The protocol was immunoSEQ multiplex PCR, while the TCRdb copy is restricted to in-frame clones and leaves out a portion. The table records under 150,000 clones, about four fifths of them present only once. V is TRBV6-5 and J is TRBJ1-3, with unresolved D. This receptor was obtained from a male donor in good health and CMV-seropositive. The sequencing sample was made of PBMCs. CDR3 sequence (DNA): TGTGCCAGCAGCTACTCGCGGTCTGGAAACACCATATATTTT. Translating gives CASSYSRSGNTIYF.